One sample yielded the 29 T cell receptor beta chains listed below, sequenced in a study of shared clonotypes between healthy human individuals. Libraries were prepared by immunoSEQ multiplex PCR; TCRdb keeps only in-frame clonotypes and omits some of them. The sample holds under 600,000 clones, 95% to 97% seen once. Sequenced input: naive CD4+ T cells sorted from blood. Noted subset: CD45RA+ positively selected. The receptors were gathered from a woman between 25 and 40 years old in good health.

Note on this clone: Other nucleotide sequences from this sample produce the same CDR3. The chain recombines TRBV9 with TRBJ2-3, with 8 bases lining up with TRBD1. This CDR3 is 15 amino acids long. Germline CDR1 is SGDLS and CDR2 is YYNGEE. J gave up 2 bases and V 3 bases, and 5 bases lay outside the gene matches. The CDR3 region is CASSAGTGDTDTQYF. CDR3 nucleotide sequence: TGTGCCAGCAGCGCCGGGACAGGAGACACAGATACGCAGTATTTT. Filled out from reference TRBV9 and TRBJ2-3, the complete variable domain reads DSGVTQTPKHLITATGQRVTLRCSPRSGDLSVYWYQQSLDQGLQFLIQYYNGEERAKGNILERFSAQQFPDLHSELNLSSLELGDSALYFCASSAGTGDTDTQYFGPGTRLTVL.

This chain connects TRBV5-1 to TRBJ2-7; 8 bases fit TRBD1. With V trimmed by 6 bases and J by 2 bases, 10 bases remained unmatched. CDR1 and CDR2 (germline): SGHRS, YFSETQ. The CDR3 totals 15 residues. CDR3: CASTAYRTGTYEQYF. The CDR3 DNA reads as TGCGCCAGCACAGCTTACCGGACAGGGACCTACGAGCAGTACTTC.

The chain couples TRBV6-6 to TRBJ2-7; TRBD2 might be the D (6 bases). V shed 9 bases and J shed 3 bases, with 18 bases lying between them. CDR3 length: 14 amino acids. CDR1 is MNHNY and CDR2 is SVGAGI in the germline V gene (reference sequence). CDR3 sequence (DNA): TGTGCCAGTAAGAGTTCGGGGGAGTACTACGAGCAGTACTTC. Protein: CASKSSGEYYEQYF.

CDR3 region: CARRRREGDNEQFF. The CDR3 DNA is TGCGCCAGAAGGAGGCGGGAGGGCGACAATGAGCAGTTCTTC. This chain connects TRBV10-1 to TRBJ2-1; 9 nucleotides match TRBD2. J lost 5 bases, V lost 9 bases, and 8 bases had no gene match. The CDR3 is 14 amino acids. The germline V gene encodes CDR1 WNHNN and CDR2 SYGVQD (reference sequence).

The CDR3 DNA reads TGCGCCAGCAGCCACACGGTTTGGGGCCGGACTTCCGACACCGGGGAGCTGTTTTTT. It yields the protein CASSHTVWGRTSDTGELFF. The genes are TRBV4-1 and TRBJ2-2; either TRBD1 or TRBD2 may fit D (5 bases each). Germline V gene sequence: CDR1 MGHRA, CDR2 YSYEKL. This CDR3 is 19 amino acids long. Trimming pared 3 bases from V and 3 bases from J, leaving 23 bases between.

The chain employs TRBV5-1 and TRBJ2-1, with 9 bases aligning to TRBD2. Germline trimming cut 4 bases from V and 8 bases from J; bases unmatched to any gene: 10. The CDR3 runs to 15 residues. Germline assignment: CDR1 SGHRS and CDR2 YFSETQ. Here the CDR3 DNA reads TGCGCCAGCAGCCCCGTGGGCGGGAGGGCCCATGAGCAGTTCTTC. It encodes CASSPVGGRAHEQFF. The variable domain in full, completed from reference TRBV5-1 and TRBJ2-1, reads KAGVTQTPRYLIKTRGQQVTLSCSPISGHRSVSWYQQTPGQGLQFLFEYFSETQRNKGNFPGRFSGRQFSNSRSEMNVSTLELGDSALYLCASSPVGGRAHEQFFGPGTRLTVL.

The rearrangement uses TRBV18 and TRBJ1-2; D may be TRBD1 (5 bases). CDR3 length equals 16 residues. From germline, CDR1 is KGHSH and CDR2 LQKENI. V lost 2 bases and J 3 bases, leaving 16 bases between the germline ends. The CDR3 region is CASSPNTGGIYYGYTF. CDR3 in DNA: TGTGCCAGCTCACCAAATACGGGGGGGATCTACTATGGCTACACCTTC.

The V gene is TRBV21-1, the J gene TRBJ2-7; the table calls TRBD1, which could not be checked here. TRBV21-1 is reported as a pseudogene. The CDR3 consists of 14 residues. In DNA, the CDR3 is TGTGCCAGCAGTCCGGGACAGGGAACCTACGAGCAGTACTTC. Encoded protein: CASSPGQGTYEQYF.

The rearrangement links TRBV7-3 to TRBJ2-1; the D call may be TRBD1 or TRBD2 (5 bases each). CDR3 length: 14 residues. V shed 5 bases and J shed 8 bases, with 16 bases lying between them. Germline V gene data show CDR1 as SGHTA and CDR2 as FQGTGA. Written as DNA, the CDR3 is TGTGCCAGCAGCCTAGGGACCGGGTTCGATGAGCAGTTCTTC. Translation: CASSLGTGFDEQFF.

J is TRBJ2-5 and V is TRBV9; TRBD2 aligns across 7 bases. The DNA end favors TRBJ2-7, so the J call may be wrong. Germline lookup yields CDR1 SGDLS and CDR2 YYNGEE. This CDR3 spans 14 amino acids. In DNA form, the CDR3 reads TGTGCCAGCAGCGAGGGACTATCCGTCTACGAGCAGTACTTC. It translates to CASSEGLSVYEQYF.

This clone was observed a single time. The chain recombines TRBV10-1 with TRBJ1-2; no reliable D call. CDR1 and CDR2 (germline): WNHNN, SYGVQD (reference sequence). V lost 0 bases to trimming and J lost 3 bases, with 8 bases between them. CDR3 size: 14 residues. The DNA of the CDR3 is TGCGCCAGCAGTGAGTCGGCTGGGGACTATGGCTACACCTTC. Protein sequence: CASSESAGDYGYTF.

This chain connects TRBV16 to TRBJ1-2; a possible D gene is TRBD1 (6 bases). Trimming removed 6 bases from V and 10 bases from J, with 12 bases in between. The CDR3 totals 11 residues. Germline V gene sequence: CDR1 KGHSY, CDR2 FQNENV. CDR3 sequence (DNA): TGTGCCAGCAGTCACGACAGGCCCTACACCTTC. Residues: CASSHDRPYTF.

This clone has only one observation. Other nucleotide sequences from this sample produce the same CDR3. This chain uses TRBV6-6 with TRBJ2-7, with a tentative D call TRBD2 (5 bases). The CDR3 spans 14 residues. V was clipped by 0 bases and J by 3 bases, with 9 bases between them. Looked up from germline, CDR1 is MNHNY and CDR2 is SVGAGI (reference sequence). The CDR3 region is CASSYSGTSYEQYF. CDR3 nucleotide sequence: TGTGCCAGCAGTTACTCGGGTACTAGCTACGAGCAGTACTTC.

The CDR3: CASRRGRGNTIYF. The CDR3, as DNA: TGTGCCAGCAGGCGCGGGCGTGGAAACACCATATATTTT. V usage is TRBV6-5 and J usage is TRBJ1-3; no reliable D call. The CDR3 consists of 13 residues. Trimming removed 6 bases at V and 3 bases at J, with 9 bases between. Germline values: CDR1 MNHEY, CDR2 SVGAGI.

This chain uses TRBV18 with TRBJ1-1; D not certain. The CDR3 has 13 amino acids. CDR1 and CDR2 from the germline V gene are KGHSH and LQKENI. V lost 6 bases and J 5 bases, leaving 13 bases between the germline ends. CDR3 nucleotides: TGTGCCAGCTCCGACCGGTTGGGGACTGAAGCTTTCTTT. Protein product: CASSDRLGTEAFF.

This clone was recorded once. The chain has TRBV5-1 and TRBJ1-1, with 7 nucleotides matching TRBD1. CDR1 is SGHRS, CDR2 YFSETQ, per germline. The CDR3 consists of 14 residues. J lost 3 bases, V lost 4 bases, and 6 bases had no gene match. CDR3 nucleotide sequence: TGCGCCAGCAGCCGACAGGGTCGGGACACTGAAGCTTTCTTT. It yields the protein CASSRQGRDTEAFF.

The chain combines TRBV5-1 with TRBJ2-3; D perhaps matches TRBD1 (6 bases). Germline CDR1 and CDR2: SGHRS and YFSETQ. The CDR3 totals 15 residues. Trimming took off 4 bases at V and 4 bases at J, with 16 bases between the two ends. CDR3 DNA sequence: TGCGCCAGCAGCGGAACAGGGATCTTTTCAGATACGCAGTATTTT. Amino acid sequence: CASSGTGIFSDTQYF.

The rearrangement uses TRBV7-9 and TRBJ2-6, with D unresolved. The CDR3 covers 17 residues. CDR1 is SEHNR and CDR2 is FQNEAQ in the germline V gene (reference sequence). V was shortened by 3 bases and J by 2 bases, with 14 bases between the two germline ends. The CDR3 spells CASSFTTGRPGANVLTF. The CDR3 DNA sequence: TGTGCCAGCAGCTTCACTACTGGGCGGCCTGGGGCCAACGTCCTGACTTTC.

CDR3: CASSFRAEALDNYGYTF. DNA for the CDR3: TGTGCCAGCAGTTTTCGCGCGGAAGCGTTGGATAACTATGGCTACACCTTC. V gene TRBV27 combines with J gene TRBJ1-2; D gene uncertain. CDR1 and CDR2 from the germline V gene are MNHEY and SMNVEV (reference sequence). The CDR3 length is 17 residues. V lost 3 bases, J lost 1 base, and 18 bases lay in between.

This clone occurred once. The CDR3 DNA sequence: TGTGCCAGTACTCCGGGACAGCCCTCCTATGGCTACACCTTC. This codes for CASTPGQPSYGYTF. This chain joins TRBV19 and TRBJ1-2; 7 nucleotides agree with TRBD1. With 7 bases clipped from V and 4 bases from J, the junction kept 9 bases outside the gene matches. The CDR3 is 14 amino acids. CDR1 LNHDA and CDR2 SQIVND come from the germline V gene (reference sequence). The full variable domain, with the rest looked up from reference TRBV19 and TRBJ1-2, is DGGITQSPKYLFRKEGQNVTLSCEQNLNHDAMYWYRQDPGQGLRLIYYSQIVNDFQKGDIAEGYSVSREKKESFPLTVTSAQKNPTAFYLCASTPGQPSYGYTFGSGTRLTVV.

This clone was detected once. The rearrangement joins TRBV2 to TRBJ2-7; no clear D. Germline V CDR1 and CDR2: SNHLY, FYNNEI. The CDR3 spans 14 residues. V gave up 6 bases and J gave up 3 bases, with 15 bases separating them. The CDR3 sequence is CASRSRPTDYEQYF. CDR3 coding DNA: TGTGCCAGCAGATCACGCCCGACTGACTACGAGCAGTACTTC.

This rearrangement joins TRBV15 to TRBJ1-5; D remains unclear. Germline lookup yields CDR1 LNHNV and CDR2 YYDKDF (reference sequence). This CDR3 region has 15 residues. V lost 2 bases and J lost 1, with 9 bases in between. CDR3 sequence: CATSRQLGSNQPQHF. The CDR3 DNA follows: TGTGCCACCAGCAGACAACTAGGGAGCAATCAGCCCCAGCATTTT.

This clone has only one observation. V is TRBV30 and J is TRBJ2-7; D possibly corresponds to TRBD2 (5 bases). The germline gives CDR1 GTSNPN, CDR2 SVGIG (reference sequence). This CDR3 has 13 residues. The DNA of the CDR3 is TGTGCACTAGACGGGGATAGCTCCTACGAGCAGTACTTC. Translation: CALDGDSSYEQYF.

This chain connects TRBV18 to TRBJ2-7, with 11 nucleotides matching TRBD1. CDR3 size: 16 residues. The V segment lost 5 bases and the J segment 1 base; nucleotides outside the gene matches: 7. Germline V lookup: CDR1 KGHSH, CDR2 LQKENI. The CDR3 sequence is CASSSSGDRGSYEQYF. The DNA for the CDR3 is TGTGCCAGCTCAAGTAGTGGGGACAGGGGGTCCTACGAGCAGTACTTC. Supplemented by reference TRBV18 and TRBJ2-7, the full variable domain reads NAGVMQNPRHLVRRRGQEARLRCSPMKGHSHVYWYRQLPEEGLKFMVYLQKENIIDESGMPKERFSAEFPKEGPSILRIQQVVRGDSAAYFCASSSSGDRGSYEQYFGPGTRLTVT.

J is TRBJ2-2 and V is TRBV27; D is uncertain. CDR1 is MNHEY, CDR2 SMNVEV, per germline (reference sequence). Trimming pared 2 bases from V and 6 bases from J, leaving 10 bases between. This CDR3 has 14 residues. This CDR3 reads CASSLGVGSGELFF. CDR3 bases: TGTGCCAGCAGTTTAGGGGTTGGCTCCGGGGAGCTGTTTTTT.

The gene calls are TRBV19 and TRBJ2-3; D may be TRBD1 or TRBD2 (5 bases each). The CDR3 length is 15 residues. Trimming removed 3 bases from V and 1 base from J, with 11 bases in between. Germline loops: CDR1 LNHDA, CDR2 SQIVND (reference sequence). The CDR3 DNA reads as TGTGCCAGTAGTATCTCGGGACCCCGCACAGATACGCAGTATTTT. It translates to CASSISGPRTDTQYF.

The CDR3 DNA reads TGTGCCAGCTCACCACGGGACAGGAGCTCCTACGAGCAGTACTTC. Its protein is CASSPRDRSSYEQYF. J is TRBJ2-5 and V is TRBV18, with TRBD1 matching over 8 bases. Gene TRBJ2-7 matches the end of the DNA better, so the J call may be wrong. The germline V gene encodes CDR1 KGHSH and CDR2 LQKENI. CDR3 size: 15 residues.

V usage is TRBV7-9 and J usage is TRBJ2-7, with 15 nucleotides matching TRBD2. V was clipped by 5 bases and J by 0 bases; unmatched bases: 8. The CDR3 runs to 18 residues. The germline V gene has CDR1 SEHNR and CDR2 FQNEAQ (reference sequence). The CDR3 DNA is TGTGCCAGCAGCATGGGGACTAGCGGGAGGCCATACTCCTACGAGCAGTACTTC. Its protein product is CASSMGTSGRPYSYEQYF.

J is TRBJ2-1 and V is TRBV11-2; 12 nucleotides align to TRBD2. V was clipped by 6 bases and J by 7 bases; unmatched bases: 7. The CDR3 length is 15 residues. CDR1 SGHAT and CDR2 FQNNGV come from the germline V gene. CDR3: CASRPLAGGGNEQFF. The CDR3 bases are TGTGCCAGCAGGCCGCTAGCGGGAGGGGGGAATGAGCAGTTCTTC.